Sequencing of this T cell receptor beta chain was carried out in a study of cytomegalovirus exposure and HLA in healthy donors. Study overall: Approximately 80 million unique TCRs from HLA-typed donors were held in an early data release.

Germline values: CDR1 SQVTM, CDR2 ANQGSEA. This CDR3 spans 14 amino acids. Remarks on this clone: Its specificity is unknown. One end of the junction varies from germline; a read error may be responsible.

Study-wide findings and caveats: When a later analysis was performed, an Asian-associated ancestry cluster reportedly had fewer N-insertions than the approximately 600-donor mean.

PCR used 60 Vbeta primers and 13 Jbeta primers. The authors' processing: A later analysis counted 65 million to 90 million unique TCR beta chains, around 10 million shared. Sequencing used immunoSEQ multiplex PCR; TCRdb keeps in-frame clones, though not all of them. Clone size and V and J calls were adopted from that table, with D and trimming inferred from the DNA. The sample lists 110,000 to 150,000 clones; roughly 70% were seen once. The chain links TRBV29-1 to TRBJ1-1; TRBD1 agrees at 7 bases. The source material was PBMCs. The sequence was obtained from a man aged 25 to 40 in good health and CMV-seronegative. CDR3 in amino acids: CSIEQGQRSIEAFF. CDR3 in DNA: TGCAGCATTGAGCAGGGACAGAGATCTATTGAAGCTTTCTTT.